A single sample gave rise to the 9 T cell receptor beta chains below, sequenced in a study of beta chain features in type 1 diabetes. Expressed TCRB transcripts were sequenced because the entire RNA isolate underwent reverse transcription. Clones were read by immunoSEQ multiplex PCR, and TCRdb kept only the in-frame ones, dropping some. The sample contains 150,000 or so clones, 7% to 10% of which appear only once. Sequencing was carried out using central memory CD4+ T cells from blood. These receptor sequences come from a woman aged 18-35 years in good health.

This sequence joins TRBV30 and TRBJ1-5; no firm D call. The germline V gene encodes CDR1 GTSNPN and CDR2 SVGIG (reference sequence). This CDR3 spans 13 amino acids. Trimming pared 0 bases from V and 5 bases from J, leaving 8 bases between. The CDR3 bases are TGTGCCTGGAGTGTGAGGTATGATCAGCCCCAGCATTTT. It is translated as CAWSVRYDQPQHF.

This clone has a handful of counts. The rearrangement joins TRBV7-8 to TRBJ2-7; 7 bases line up with TRBD2. The length of the CDR3 is 17 residues. V was clipped by 6 bases and J by 0 bases; unmatched bases: 14. Germline V lookup: CDR1 SGHVS, CDR2 FQNEAQ. The DNA for the CDR3 is TGTGCCAGCAGTTATCCCCCGGGACTACCATTCTCCTACGAGCAGTACTTC. Protein: CASSYPPGLPFSYEQYF.

A few counts support this clone. The chain recombines TRBV27 with TRBJ1-5; 8 positions agree with TRBD1. Trimming took 5 bases from V and 3 from J; bases not matched to a gene: 15. CDR1 MNHEY and CDR2 SMNVEV come from the germline V gene (reference sequence). The CDR3 has 18 residues. DNA for the CDR3: TGTGCCAGCAGTAGTAGAACCTCCGGGACAGGATTCAATCAGCCCCAGCATTTT. Translation gives CASSSRTSGTGFNQPQHF.

The V call is TRBV5-1, the J call TRBJ2-1; the D gene is possibly TRBD1 (6 bases). Trimming took 0 bases from V and 3 from J, leaving 13 bases between them. Germline V gene data show CDR1 as SGHRS and CDR2 as YFSETQ. The CDR3 contains 16 residues. The CDR3, as DNA: TGCGCCAGCAGCTTGGTACCAGGGGCAGGCTACAATGAGCAGTTCTTC. Protein product: CASSLVPGAGYNEQFF.

This clone was observed a handful of times. The V call is TRBV7-9, the J call TRBJ2-7, with 9 bases matching TRBD1. Per the germline V gene, CDR1 is SEHNR and CDR2 is FQNEAQ (reference sequence). CDR3 length: 15 residues. V was pared by 5 bases and J by 5 bases, with 10 bases of the junction left unmatched. This chain's CDR3 is CASSTGTGRSNEQYF. The CDR3 nucleotides read TGTGCCAGCAGCACCGGGACAGGGAGAAGTAACGAGCAGTACTTC.

A few counts support this clone. The chain combines TRBV5-1 with TRBJ2-2, with a tentative D call TRBD2 (5 bases). Germline CDR1 is SGHRS and CDR2 is YFSETQ. Trimming left V 6 bases short and J 5 bases short, with 14 bases between. The CDR3 extends over 14 amino acids. The CDR3 nucleotides are TGCGCCAGCACCCACTCAAGCGGAACCGGGGAGCTGTTTTTT. It specifies CASTHSSGTGELFF. Drawing the rest from reference TRBV5-1 and TRBJ2-2, the complete variable domain is KAGVTQTPRYLIKTRGQQVTLSCSPISGHRSVSWYQQTPGQGLQFLFEYFSETQRNKGNFPGRFSGRQFSNSRSEMNVSTLELGDSALYLCASTHSSGTGELFFGEGSRLTVL.

The chain employs TRBV19 and TRBJ1-4; D is undetermined. Germline V gene lookup returns CDR1 LNHDA and CDR2 SQIVND (reference sequence). This CDR3 has 15 amino acids. The V end was cut by 5 bases, the J end by 0 bases, with 10 bases between. In DNA, the CDR3 is TGTGCCAGTAGTTCCGTATCCGCAACTAATGAAAAACTGTTTTTT. Amino acid sequence: CASSSVSATNEKLFF.

A few counts support this clone. The chain has TRBV7-2 and TRBJ1-1; unclear D gene. The V and J ends lost 0 bases and 0 bases respectively, with 11 bases between them. The CDR3 runs to 16 residues. Germline V gives CDR1 SGHTA, CDR2 FQGNSA. CDR3 coding DNA: TGTGCCAGCAGCTTAGCGCGGAAACATTTGAACACTGAAGCTTTCTTT. Its translation is CASSLARKHLNTEAFF.

This clone has just a few counts. V and J are TRBV5-1 and TRBJ2-3, with D unresolved. The V gene's germline CDR1 is SGHRS and CDR2 YFSETQ. The CDR3 has 12 amino acids. Trimming took off 4 bases at V and 0 bases at J, with 3 bases between the two ends. The CDR3 loop reads CASSPSTDTQYF. CDR3 nucleotide sequence: TGCGCCAGCAGCCCTAGCACAGATACGCAGTATTTT. Full variable domain (missing parts from reference TRBV5-1 and TRBJ2-3): KAGVTQTPRYLIKTRGQQVTLSCSPISGHRSVSWYQQTPGQGLQFLFEYFSETQRNKGNFPGRFSGRQFSNSRSEMNVSTLELGDSALYLCASSPSTDTQYFGPGTRLTVL.